This is a list of T cell receptor beta chains from one sample in a study of cytomegalovirus exposure and HLA in healthy donors. The table came from immunoSEQ multiplex PCR; TCRdb's copy has only in-frame clones and leaves some out. This repertoire shows almost 85,000 clones, over 75% found once; its top ten account for around 2.3%. The sequenced material came from PBMCs. These receptors were obtained from a male donor in good health and CMV-seropositive. Both conserved end residues are part of each CDR3. Clone size is given for some rows only: seen once, a few or many times, or a class if the clone is expanded.

V gene: TRBV11-2
J gene: TRBJ1-4
clone size: NA
CDR3 protein: CASSLNRVNEKLFF

V gene: TRBV9
J gene: TRBJ2-7
clone size: NA
CDR3 protein: CASSVGRSGSLYEQYF

V gene: TRBV15
J gene: TRBJ2-1
clone size: NA
CDR3 protein: CATSREPKRGYNEQFF

V gene: TRBV18
J gene: TRBJ1-4
clone size: NA
CDR3 protein: CASSRDVGDEKLFF

V gene: TRBV6-4
J gene: TRBJ2-1
clone size: few
CDR3 protein: CASSDEQGAYNEQFF

V gene: TRBV20-1
J gene: TRBJ1-2
clone size: few
CDR3 protein: CTSQTDYGYTF

V gene: TRBV7-9
J gene: TRBJ2-5
clone size: NA
CDR3 protein: CASSLGAPETQYF

V gene: TRBV5-1
J gene: TRBJ2-3
clone size: NA
CDR3 protein: CASSAGQGVTDTQYF

V gene: TRBV28
J gene: TRBJ2-6
clone size: NA
CDR3 protein: CASSRGKISGANVLTF

V gene: TRBV25-1
J gene: TRBJ2-3
clone size: NA
CDR3 protein: CASSEVRGARNTDTQYF

V gene: TRBV9
J gene: TRBJ2-1
clone size: NA
CDR3 protein: CASSVEAGSSYNEQFF

V gene: TRBV7-3
J gene: TRBJ1-1
clone size: NA
CDR3 protein: CASSLPGVRRACTEAFF

V gene: TRBV6-5
J gene: TRBJ2-1
clone size: few
CDR3 protein: CASRSPSGSQDEQFF

V gene: TRBV5-1
J gene: TRBJ1-2
clone size: NA
CDR3 protein: CASSSNSGTGGSGGYTF

V gene: TRBV29-1
J gene: TRBJ2-3
clone size: NA
CDR3 protein: CSVEGGTSGRLVADTQYF

V gene: TRBV5-1
J gene: TRBJ2-2
clone size: NA
CDR3 protein: CASKRTGVSITGELFF

V gene: TRBV14
J gene: TRBJ2-7
clone size: NA
CDR3 protein: CASSRTGPNYEQYF

V gene: TRBV10-2
J gene: TRBJ2-7
clone size: NA
CDR3 protein: CASSPTSYEQYF

V gene: TRBV7-6
J gene: TRBJ2-3
clone size: NA
CDR3 protein: CASSSGTGSTDTQYF

V gene: TRBV11-1
J gene: TRBJ1-2
clone size: NA
CDR3 protein: CASSFNNYGYTF

V gene: TRBV4-2
J gene: TRBJ2-3
clone size: NA
CDR3 protein: CASSQGLAGADTQYF

V gene: TRBV5-1
J gene: TRBJ1-2
clone size: NA
CDR3 protein: CASSWNRQTYPHGYTF

V gene: TRBV30
J gene: TRBJ1-1
clone size: NA
CDR3 protein: CAWKTGVGAFF

V gene: TRBV7-9
J gene: TRBJ1-1
clone size: NA
CDR3 protein: CASSLEGEGAEAFF

V gene: TRBV5-1
J gene: TRBJ1-4
clone size: few
CDR3 protein: CASNLLGGTNEKLFF

V gene: TRBV11-3
J gene: TRBJ2-3
clone size: NA
CDR3 protein: CASSPGVGRAADTQYF

V gene: TRBV6-6
J gene: TRBJ2-7
clone size: NA
CDR3 protein: CASSYSRGGDNEQYF

V gene: TRBV5-1
J gene: TRBJ2-3
clone size: NA
CDR3 protein: CASSLVQGTDTQYF

V gene: TRBV20-1
J gene: TRBJ2-1
clone size: NA
CDR3 protein: CSATPGNEQFF

V gene: TRBV19
J gene: TRBJ1-5
clone size: NA
CDR3 protein: CASSRGTGENQPQHF

V gene: TRBV19
J gene: TRBJ1-3
clone size: NA
CDR3 protein: CASSFPDGNTIYF

V gene: TRBV29-1
J gene: TRBJ2-2
clone size: NA
CDR3 protein: CSVGKGRAGELFF

V gene: TRBV27
J gene: TRBJ2-5
clone size: few
CDR3 protein: CASSLFPSAETQYF

V gene: TRBV6-1
J gene: TRBJ2-2
clone size: NA
CDR3 protein: CAISERGGASGKNGELFF

V gene: TRBV9
J gene: TRBJ2-3
clone size: NA
CDR3 protein: CASSLQGYSTDTQYF

V gene: TRBV19
J gene: TRBJ2-1
clone size: NA
CDR3 protein: CASREQGSNEQFF

V gene: TRBV5-4
J gene: TRBJ2-5
clone size: NA
CDR3 protein: CASTAQGGEETQYF

V gene: TRBV5-6
J gene: TRBJ2-2
clone size: NA
CDR3 protein: CASSFGTGMGGGELFF

V gene: TRBV5-1
J gene: TRBJ2-7
clone size: NA
CDR3 protein: CASSRDSYEQYF

V gene: TRBV28
J gene: TRBJ1-5
clone size: once
CDR3 protein: CASSFNLREPQHF

V gene: TRBV25-1
J gene: TRBJ1-2
clone size: NA
CDR3 protein: CASSGTVPIYGYTF

V gene: TRBV28
J gene: TRBJ2-3
clone size: NA
CDR3 protein: CASSLANTDTQYF

V gene: TRBV10-2
J gene: TRBJ2-5
clone size: once
CDR3 protein: CASSVLALAGQETQYF

V gene: TRBV6-4
J gene: TRBJ2-1
clone size: NA
CDR3 protein: CASSEVLGGFEQFF

V gene: TRBV7-3
J gene: TRBJ2-5
clone size: few
CDR3 protein: CASSLGSRTGLQETQYF

V gene: TRBV30
J gene: TRBJ1-3
clone size: NA
CDR3 protein: CAWSVKGTSGNTIYF

V gene: TRBV2
J gene: TRBJ2-7
clone size: NA
CDR3 protein: CASSFRGDEQYF

V gene: TRBV7-3
J gene: TRBJ2-1
clone size: NA
CDR3 protein: CASSNYAGGSYNEQFF

V gene: TRBV14
J gene: TRBJ2-7
clone size: NA
CDR3 protein: CASSQGGQGESYEQYF

V gene: TRBV11-1
J gene: TRBJ1-5
clone size: once
CDR3 protein: CASSSPRGSSNQPQHF

V gene: TRBV15
J gene: TRBJ2-7
clone size: NA
CDR3 protein: CATSRGTGAHSYEQYF